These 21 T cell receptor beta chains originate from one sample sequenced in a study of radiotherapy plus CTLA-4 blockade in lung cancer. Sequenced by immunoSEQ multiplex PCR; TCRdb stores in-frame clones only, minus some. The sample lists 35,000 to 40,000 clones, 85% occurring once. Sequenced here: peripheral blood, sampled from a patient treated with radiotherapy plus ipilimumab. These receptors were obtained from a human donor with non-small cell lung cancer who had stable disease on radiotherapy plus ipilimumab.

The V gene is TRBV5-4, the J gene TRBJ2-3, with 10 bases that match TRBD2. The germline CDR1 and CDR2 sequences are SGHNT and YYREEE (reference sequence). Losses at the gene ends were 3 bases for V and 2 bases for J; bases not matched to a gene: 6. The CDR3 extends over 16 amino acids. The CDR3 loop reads CASSSKLAGNTDTQYF. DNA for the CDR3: TGTGCCAGCAGCTCCAAACTAGCGGGGAACACAGATACGCAGTATTTT.

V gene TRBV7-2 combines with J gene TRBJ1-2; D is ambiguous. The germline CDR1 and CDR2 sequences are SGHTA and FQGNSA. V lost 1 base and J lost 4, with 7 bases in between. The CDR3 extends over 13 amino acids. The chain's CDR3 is CASSLDGIYGYTF. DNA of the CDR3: TGTGCCAGCAGCTTAGACGGGATCTATGGCTACACCTTC.

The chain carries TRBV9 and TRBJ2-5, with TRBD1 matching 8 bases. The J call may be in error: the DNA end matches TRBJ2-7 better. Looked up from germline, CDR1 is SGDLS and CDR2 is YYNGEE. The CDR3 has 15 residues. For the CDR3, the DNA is TGTGCCAGCAGCGTAGGGACAGGGCTCTCCTACGAGCAGTACTTC. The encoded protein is CASSVGTGLSYEQYF.

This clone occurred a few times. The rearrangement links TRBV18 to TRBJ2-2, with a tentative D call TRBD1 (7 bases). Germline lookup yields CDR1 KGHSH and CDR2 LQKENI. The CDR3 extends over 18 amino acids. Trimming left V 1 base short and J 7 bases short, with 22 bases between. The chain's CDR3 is CASSPQLRQGGLNGELFF. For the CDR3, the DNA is TGTGCCAGCTCACCACAATTAAGACAGGGAGGTTTGAACGGGGAGCTGTTTTTT.

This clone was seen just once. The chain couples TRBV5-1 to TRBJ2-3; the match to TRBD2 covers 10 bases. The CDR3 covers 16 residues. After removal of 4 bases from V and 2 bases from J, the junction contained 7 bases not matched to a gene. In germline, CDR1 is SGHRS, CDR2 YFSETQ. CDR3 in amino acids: CASSLTSGRITDTQYF. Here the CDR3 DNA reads TGCGCCAGCAGCCTGACTAGCGGGCGGATCACAGATACGCAGTATTTT.

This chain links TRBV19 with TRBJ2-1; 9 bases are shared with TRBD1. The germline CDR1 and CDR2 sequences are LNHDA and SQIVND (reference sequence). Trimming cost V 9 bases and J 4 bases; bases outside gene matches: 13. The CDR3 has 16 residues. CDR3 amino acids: CASFPSGTGSYNEQFF. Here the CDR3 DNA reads TGTGCCAGCTTCCCTTCCGGGACAGGGTCGTACAATGAGCAGTTCTTC.

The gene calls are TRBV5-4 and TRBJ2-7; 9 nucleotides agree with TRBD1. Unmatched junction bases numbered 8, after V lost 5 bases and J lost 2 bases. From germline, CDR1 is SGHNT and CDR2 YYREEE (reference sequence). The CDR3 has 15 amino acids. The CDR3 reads CASRPGTGNPYEQYF. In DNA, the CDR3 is TGTGCCAGCAGACCGGGGACAGGGAATCCCTACGAGCAGTACTTC.

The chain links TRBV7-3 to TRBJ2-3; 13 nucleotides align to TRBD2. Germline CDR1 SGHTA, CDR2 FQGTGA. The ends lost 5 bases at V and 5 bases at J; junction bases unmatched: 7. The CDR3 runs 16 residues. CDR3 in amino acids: CASSPGTSGKVDTQYF. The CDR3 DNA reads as TGTGCCAGCAGCCCCGGGACTAGCGGGAAGGTAGATACGCAGTATTTT.

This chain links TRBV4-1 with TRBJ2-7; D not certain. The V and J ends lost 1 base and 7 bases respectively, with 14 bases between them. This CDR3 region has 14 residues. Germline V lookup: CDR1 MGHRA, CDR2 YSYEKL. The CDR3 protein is CASSQGILSREQYF. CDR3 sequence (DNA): TGCGCCAGCAGCCAAGGTATTCTATCGCGGGAGCAGTACTTC.

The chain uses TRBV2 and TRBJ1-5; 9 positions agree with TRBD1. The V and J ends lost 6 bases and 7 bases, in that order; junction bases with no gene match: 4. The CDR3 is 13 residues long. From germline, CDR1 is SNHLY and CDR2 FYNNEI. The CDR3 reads CASRDRGEQPQHF. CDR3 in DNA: TGTGCCAGCAGGGACAGGGGTGAACAGCCCCAGCATTTT.

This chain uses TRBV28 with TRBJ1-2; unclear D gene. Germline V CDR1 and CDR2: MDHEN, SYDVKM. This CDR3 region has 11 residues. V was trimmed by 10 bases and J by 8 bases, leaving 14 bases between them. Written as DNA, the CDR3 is TGTGCCATCTGGGAGGGCTTCGGCTACACCTTC. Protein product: CAIWEGFGYTF.

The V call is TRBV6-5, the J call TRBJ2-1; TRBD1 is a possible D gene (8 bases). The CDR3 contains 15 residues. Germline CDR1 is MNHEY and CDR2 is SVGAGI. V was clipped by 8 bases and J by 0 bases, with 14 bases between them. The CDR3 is CASGYRGGSYNEQFF. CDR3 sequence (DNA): TGTGCCAGCGGGTACAGGGGGGGCTCCTACAATGAGCAGTTCTTC.

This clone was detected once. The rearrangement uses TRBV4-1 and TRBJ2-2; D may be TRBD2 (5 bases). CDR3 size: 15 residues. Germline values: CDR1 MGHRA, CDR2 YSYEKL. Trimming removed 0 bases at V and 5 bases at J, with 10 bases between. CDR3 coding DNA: TGCGCCAGCAGCCAAGAGCGAGGCGGGACCGGGGAGCTGTTTTTT. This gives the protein CASSQERGGTGELFF.

The CDR3 bases are TGTGCCAGCAGTTTATTCGCAGGGGCAGACACATATAGCAATCAGCCCCAGCATTTT. Translation: CASSLFAGADTYSNQPQHF. The chain has TRBV28 and TRBJ1-5; the D gene is possibly TRBD1 (6 bases). V was pared by 1 base and J by 0 bases, with 19 bases between. CDR1 and CDR2 (germline): MDHEN, SYDVKM. The CDR3 consists of 19 residues.

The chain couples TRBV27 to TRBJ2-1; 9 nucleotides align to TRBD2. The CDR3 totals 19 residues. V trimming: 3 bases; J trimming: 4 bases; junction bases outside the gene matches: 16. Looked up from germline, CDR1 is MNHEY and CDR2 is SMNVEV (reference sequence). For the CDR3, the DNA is TGTGCCAGCAGTTTCTCACCACTACTAGCGGGCATGGATTACAATGAGCAGTTCTTC. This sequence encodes CASSFSPLLAGMDYNEQFF.

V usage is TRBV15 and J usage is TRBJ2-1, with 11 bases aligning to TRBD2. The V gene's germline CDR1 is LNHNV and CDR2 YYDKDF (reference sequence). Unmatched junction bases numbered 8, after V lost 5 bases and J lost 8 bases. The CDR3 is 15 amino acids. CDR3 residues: CATSGRTSGSDEQFF. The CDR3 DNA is TGTGCCACCAGCGGGAGGACTAGCGGGTCCGATGAGCAGTTCTTC.

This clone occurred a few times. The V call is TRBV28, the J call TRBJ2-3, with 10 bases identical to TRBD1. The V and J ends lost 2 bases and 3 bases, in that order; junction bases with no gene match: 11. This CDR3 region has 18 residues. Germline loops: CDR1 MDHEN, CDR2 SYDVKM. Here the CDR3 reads CASSLRPGTGVGTDTQYF. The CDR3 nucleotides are TGTGCCAGCAGTTTACGTCCCGGGACAGGGGTTGGGACAGATACGCAGTATTTT.

CDR3 loop: CAWSQGGYGYTF. CDR3 coding DNA: TGTGCCTGGAGTCAGGGGGGATATGGCTACACCTTC. The rearrangement joins TRBV30 to TRBJ1-2, with TRBD1 matching over 7 bases. This CDR3 spans 12 amino acids. The ends lost 2 bases at V and 5 bases at J; junction bases unmatched: 2. The germline V gene has CDR1 GTSNPN and CDR2 SVGIG (reference sequence).

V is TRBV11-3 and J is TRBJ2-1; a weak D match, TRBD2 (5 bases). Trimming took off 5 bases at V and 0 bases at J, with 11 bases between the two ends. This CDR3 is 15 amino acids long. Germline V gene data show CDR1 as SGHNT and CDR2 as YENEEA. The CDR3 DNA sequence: TGTGCCAGCAGCCTAAGCGGTAACTCCTACAATGAGCAGTTCTTC. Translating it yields CASSLSGNSYNEQFF.

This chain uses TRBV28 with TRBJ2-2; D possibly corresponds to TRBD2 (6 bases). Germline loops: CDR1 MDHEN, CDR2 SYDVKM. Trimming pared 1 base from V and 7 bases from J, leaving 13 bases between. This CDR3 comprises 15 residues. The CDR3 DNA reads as TGTGCCAGCAGTTTATTGGAGGGAATGGGCGGGGAGCTGTTTTTT. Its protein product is CASSLLEGMGGELFF.

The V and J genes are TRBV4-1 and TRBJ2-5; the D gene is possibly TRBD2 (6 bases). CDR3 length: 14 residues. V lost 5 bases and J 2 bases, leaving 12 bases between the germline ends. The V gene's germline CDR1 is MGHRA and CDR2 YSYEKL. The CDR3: CASSAGPVQETQYF. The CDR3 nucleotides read TGCGCCAGCAGCGCGGGGCCCGTTCAAGAGACCCAGTACTTC.